This T cell receptor beta chain derives from a study of blood T cell repertoires in COVID-19. About the research overall: The United States, Italy and Spain were the sources of the acute and convalescent COVID-19 samples. Sources were T cells, B-cell-depleted T cells, or PBMCs; the material itself was cDNA or gDNA.

As processed by the authors: Reference gene primers were amplified, and this amplification served to estimate nucleated cell counts. Libraries were prepared by immunoSEQ multiplex PCR; TCRdb keeps only in-frame clonotypes and omits some of them. V and J calls and clone size follow that table, whereas D and trimming were derived from the DNA. This sample has 160,000 or so clones; approximately 86% occur once, and the top ten carry around 1.4%. Trimming left V 3 bases short and J 6 bases short, with 10 bases between. The germline V gene has CDR1 SNHLY and CDR2 FYNNEI. The CDR3 loop spans 13 amino acids.

Specimen: peripheral blood. The sequence was obtained from a woman in her forties or fifties with acute or convalescent COVID-19. The V call is TRBV2, the J call TRBJ2-3; no firm D call. CDR3 in DNA: TGTGCCAGCAGTGAGGGCGCCGTTGATACGCAGTATTTT. The encoded protein is CASSEGAVDTQYF.